These 5 T cell receptor beta chains share one sample of origin, sequenced in a study of blood T cell repertoires in COVID-19. Some clones are missing from TCRdb's copy, which holds only in-frame ones; the method was immunoSEQ multiplex PCR. The repertoire holds approximately 21,000 clones, 75% to 90% seen once, with over 15% in the top ten. Sequenced sample: peripheral blood. These receptors came from a man in his 70s with active COVID-19.

This chain links TRBV19 with TRBJ1-3; D call uncertain. The V and J ends lost 3 bases and 4 bases respectively, with 13 bases between them. CDR1 and CDR2 (germline): LNHDA, SQIVND (reference sequence). The length of the CDR3 is 15 residues. CDR3 in DNA: TGTGCCAGTAGTATCTCGGTCGGGAGAGGAAACACCATATATTTT. Protein product: CASSISVGRGNTIYF.

The J gene is TRBJ1-1, the V gene TRBV29-1; D is uncertain. Trimming removed 0 bases at V and 3 bases at J, with 5 bases between. The CDR3 has 12 amino acids. Germline CDR1 and CDR2: SQVTM and ANQGSEA. As DNA, the CDR3 is TGCAGCGTTGAAGACCCTTACACTGAAGCTTTCTTT. Protein sequence: CSVEDPYTEAFF.

The rearrangement links TRBV9 to TRBJ2-1, with TRBD1 identical over 9 bases. Germline values: CDR1 SGDLS, CDR2 YYNGEE. The junction had 11 bases not matched to a gene; V was cut back by 0 bases and J by 4 bases. This CDR3 has 18 residues. The CDR3 coding sequence is TGTGCCAGCAGCGTAGGGGAATCCGACAGGGGGGATTACAATGAGCAGTTCTTC. Translation gives CASSVGESDRGDYNEQFF.

The chain employs TRBV10-3 and TRBJ2-7; D possibly corresponds to TRBD2 (6 bases). The V gene lost 4 bases and the J gene lost 2 bases, with 15 bases spanning the gap. The germline gives CDR1 ENHRY, CDR2 SYGVKD. This CDR3 is 15 amino acids long. The DNA for the CDR3 is TGTGCCATCAGTGTCTCTGTCGTAGCGGCCTACGAGCAGTACTTC. This encodes CAISVSVVAAYEQYF.

This clone was detected only once. This chain connects TRBV5-1 to TRBJ1-3; a weak D match, TRBD1 (5 bases). From germline, CDR1 is SGHRS and CDR2 YFSETQ. The CDR3 spans 16 residues. V was pared by 0 bases and J by 0 bases, with 10 bases between. CDR3: CASSLAGGDSGNTIYF. For the CDR3, the DNA is TGCGCCAGCAGCTTGGCCGGGGGGGACTCTGGAAACACCATATATTTT.